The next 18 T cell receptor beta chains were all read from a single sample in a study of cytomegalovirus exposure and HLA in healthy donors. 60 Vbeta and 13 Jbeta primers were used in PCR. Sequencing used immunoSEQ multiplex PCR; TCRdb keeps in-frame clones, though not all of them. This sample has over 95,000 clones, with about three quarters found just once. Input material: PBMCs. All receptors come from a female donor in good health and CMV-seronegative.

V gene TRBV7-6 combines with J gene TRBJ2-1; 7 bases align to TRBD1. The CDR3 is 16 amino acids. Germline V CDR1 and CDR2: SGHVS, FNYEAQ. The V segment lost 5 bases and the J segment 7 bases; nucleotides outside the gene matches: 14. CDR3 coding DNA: TGTGCCAGCAGCAAACCTACCGGGACAGCCTCGAATGAGCAGTTCTTC. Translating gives CASSKPTGTASNEQFF.

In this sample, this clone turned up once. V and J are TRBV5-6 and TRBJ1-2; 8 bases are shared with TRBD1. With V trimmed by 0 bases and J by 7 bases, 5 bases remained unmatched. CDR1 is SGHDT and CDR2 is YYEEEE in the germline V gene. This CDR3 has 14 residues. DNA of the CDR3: TGTGCCAGCAGCTTGGTTGGTCAGGGGGCTGGCTACACCTTC. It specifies CASSLVGQGAGYTF.

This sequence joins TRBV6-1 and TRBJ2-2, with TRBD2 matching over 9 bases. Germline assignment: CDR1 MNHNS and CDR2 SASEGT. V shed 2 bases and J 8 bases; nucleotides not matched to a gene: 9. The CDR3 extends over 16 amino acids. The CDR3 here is CASSESRRGGPGELFF. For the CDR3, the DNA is TGTGCCAGCAGTGAAAGTCGGCGGGGGGGCCCGGGGGAGCTGTTTTTT.

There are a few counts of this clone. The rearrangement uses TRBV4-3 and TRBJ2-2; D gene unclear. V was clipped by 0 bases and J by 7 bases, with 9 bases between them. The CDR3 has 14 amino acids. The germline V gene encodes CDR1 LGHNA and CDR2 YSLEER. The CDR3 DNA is TGCGCCAGCAGCCAAGAGACCGGGTACGGGGAGCTGTTTTTT. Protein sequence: CASSQETGYGELFF.

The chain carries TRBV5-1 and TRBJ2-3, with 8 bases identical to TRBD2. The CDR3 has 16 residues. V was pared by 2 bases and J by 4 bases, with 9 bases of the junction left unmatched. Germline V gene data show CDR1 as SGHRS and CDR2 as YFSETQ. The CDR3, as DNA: TGCGCCAGCAGCTTCTCCAGCGGGGGTCGCTCAGATACGCAGTATTTT. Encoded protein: CASSFSSGGRSDTQYF. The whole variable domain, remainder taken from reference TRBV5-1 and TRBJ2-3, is KAGVTQTPRYLIKTRGQQVTLSCSPISGHRSVSWYQQTPGQGLQFLFEYFSETQRNKGNFPGRFSGRQFSNSRSEMNVSTLELGDSALYLCASSFSSGGRSDTQYFGPGTRLTVL.

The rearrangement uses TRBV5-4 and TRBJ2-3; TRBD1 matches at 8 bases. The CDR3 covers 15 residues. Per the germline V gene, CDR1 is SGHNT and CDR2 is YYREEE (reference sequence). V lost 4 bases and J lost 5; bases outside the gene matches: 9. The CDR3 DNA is TGTGCCAGCAGCCCGAGAGGGGGGACAGGAGATACGCAGTATTTT. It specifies CASSPRGGTGDTQYF.

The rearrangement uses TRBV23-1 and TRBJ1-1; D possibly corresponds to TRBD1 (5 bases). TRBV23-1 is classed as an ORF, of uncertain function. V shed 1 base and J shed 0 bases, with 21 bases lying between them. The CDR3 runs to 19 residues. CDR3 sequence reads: CASSQLSPGARVMNTEAFF. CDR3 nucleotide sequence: TGCGCCAGCAGTCAATTGAGTCCTGGGGCTAGGGTAATGAACACTGAAGCTTTCTTT.

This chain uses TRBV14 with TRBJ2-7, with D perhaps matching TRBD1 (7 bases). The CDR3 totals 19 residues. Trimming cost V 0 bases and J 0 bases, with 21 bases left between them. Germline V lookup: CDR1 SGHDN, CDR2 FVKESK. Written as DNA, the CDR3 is TGTGCCAGCAGCCAAGATAGGCGTACGGGCAGGGGGGCCTCCTACGAGCAGTACTTC. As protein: CASSQDRRTGRGASYEQYF. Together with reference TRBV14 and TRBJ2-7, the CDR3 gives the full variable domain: EAGVTQFPSHSVIEKGQTVTLRCDPISGHDNLYWYRRVMGKEIKFLLHFVKESKQDESGMPNNRFLAERTGGTYSTLKVQPAELEDSGVYFCASSQDRRTGRGASYEQYFGPGTRLTVT.

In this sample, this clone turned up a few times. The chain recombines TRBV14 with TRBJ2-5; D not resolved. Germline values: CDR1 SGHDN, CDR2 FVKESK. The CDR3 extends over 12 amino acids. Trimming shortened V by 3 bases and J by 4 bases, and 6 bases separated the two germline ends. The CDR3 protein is CASSHTPETQYF. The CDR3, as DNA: TGTGCCAGCAGCCACACTCCAGAGACCCAGTACTTC.

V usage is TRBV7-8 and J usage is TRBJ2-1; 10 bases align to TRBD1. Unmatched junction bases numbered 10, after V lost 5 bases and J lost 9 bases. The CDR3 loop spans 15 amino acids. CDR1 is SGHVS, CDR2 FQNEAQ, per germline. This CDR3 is CASSTGTGVPSEQFF. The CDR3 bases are TGTGCCAGCAGCACCGGGACAGGGGTGCCTAGTGAGCAGTTCTTC.

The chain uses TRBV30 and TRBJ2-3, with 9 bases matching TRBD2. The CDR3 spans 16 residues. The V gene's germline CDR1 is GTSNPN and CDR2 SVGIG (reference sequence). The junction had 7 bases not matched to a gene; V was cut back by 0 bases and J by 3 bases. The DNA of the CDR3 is TGTGCCTGGAGTGTATCGCTAGCGGGGCTTACAGATACGCAGTATTTT. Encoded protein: CAWSVSLAGLTDTQYF. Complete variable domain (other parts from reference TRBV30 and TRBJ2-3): SQTIHQWPATLVQPVGSPLSLECTVEGTSNPNLYWYRQAAGRGLQLLFYSVGIGQISSEVPQNLSASRPQDRQFILSSKKLLLSDSGFYLCAWSVSLAGLTDTQYFGPGTRLTVL.

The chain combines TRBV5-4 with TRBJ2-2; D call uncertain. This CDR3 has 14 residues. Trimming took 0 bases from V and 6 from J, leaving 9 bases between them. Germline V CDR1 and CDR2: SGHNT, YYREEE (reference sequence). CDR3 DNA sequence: TGTGCCAGCAGCTTGGGCGACTCTTCCGGGGAGCTGTTTTTT. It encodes CASSLGDSSGELFF.

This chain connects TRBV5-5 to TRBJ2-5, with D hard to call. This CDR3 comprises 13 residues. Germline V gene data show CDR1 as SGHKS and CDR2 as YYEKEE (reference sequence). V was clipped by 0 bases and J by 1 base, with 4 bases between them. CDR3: CASSLGPQETQYF. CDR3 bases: TGTGCCAGCAGCTTGGGGCCCCAAGAGACCCAGTACTTC.

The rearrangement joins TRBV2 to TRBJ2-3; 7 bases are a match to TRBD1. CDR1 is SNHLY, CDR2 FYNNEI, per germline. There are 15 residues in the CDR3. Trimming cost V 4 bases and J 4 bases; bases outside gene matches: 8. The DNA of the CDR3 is TGTGCCAGCAGTGCCGACAGGGTTGGCGCAGATACGCAGTATTTT. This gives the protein CASSADRVGADTQYF.

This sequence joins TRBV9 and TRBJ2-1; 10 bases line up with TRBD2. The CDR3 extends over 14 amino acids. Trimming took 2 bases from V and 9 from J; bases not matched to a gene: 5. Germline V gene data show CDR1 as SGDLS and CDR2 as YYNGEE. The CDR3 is CASSVSGGASEQFF. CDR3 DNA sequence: TGTGCCAGCAGCGTGAGCGGGGGGGCCAGTGAGCAGTTCTTC.

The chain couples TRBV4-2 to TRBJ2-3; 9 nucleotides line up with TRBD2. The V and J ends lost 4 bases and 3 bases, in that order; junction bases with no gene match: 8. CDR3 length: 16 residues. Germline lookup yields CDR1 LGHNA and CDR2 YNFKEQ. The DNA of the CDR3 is TGTGCCAGCAGCCGCGGCGGGGGGGCGAGAACAGATACGCAGTATTTT. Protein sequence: CASSRGGGARTDTQYF.

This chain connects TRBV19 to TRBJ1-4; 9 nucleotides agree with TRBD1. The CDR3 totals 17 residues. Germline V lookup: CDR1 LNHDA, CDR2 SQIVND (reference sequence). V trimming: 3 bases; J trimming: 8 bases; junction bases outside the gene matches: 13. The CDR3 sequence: CASSITDRGLEREKLFF. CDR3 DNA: TGTGCCAGTAGTATTACGGACAGGGGCCTGGAGAGGGAAAAACTGTTTTTT. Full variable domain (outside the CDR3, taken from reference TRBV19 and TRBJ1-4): DGGITQSPKYLFRKEGQNVTLSCEQNLNHDAMYWYRQDPGQGLRLIYYSQIVNDFQKGDIAEGYSVSREKKESFPLTVTSAQKNPTAFYLCASSITDRGLEREKLFFGSGTQLSVL.

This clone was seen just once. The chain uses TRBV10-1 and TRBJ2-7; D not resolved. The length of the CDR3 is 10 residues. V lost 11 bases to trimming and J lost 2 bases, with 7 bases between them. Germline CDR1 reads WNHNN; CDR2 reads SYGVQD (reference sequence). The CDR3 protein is CAPCPYEQYF. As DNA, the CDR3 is TGCGCCCCCTGTCCCTACGAGCAGTACTTC.